One and the same sample provided the 2 T cell receptor beta chains below, sequenced in a study of CD8 T cells in ankylosing spondylitis. TCRdb reprocessed the 5' RACE reads with MiXCR, giving one entry per CDR3 protein. Among roughly 230,000 distinct CDR3 sequences listed, 15% to 20% were seen once. Sequencing was carried out using blood, either unsorted or a sorted T cell fraction (not recorded which). Every receptor here comes from a male donor with ankylosing spondylitis or in good health (not recorded which).

V usage is TRBV10-3 and J usage is TRBJ2-1; 8 bases match TRBD2. V was clipped by 6 bases and J by 7 bases; unmatched bases: 11. This CDR3 spans 15 amino acids. In germline, CDR1 is ENHRY, CDR2 SYGVKD. The CDR3 reads CAIRAGGGRSNEQFF. The CDR3 DNA reads as TGTGCCATCAGGGCCGGGGGCGGGAGGAGTAATGAGCAGTTCTTC.

This clonotype appeared a few times. The rearrangement uses TRBV2 and TRBJ1-2; perhaps TRBD1 as D (6 bases). The V gene's germline CDR1 is SNHLY and CDR2 FYNNEI. V lost 6 bases and J 4 bases, leaving 6 bases between the germline ends. There are 11 residues in the CDR3. CDR3 DNA: TGTGCCAGCAGGGACAGCTATGGCTACACCTTC. Protein sequence: CASRDSYGYTF.